The source of this T cell receptor (beta chain) is a study of blood T cell repertoires in COVID-19. Study context: The study drew acute and convalescent COVID-19 samples from the United States, Italy and Spain.

Profiled with immunoSEQ multiplex PCR; TCRdb holds only in-frame clones, not every one. The sample carries 250,000 to 300,000 clones, approximately 84% recorded once. This sequence originates from a woman between 50 and 59 years old who had been exposed to COVID-19. Sequencing was carried out using PBMCs or T cells enriched from blood (not recorded which).

The CDR3 protein is CASRAPERGERNTQYF. The CDR3 region has the DNA TGTGCCAGCAGGGCCCCCGAGCGGGGGGAACGGAATACGCAGTATTTT. The chain combines TRBV7-2 with TRBJ2-3; the match to TRBD2 covers 9 bases. CDR3 size: 16 residues. The V segment lost 6 bases and the J segment 7 bases; nucleotides outside the gene matches: 14. CDR1 and CDR2 (germline): SGHTA, FQGNSA.